These T cell receptor beta chains were read from a single sample in a study of blood T cells in healthy people across ages. MiXCR was run by TCRdb on the 5' RACE reads, yielding one entry per CDR3 protein. The table records about 1.8 million distinct CDR3 sequences, around 50% of them present only once. The sequenced sample consisted of blood. The receptor set was obtained from a middle-aged woman in good health. Each CDR3 is given with its conserved first and last residue. Fields, in order: CDR3 DNA, CDR3 protein, V gene, D gene, J gene, clone size, CDR3 length. A D gene is named only where the DNA matches it firmly. Clone size is given for some rows only: seen once, a few or many times, or a class if the clone is expanded.

TGTGCCACTACAGACGGCCGTTATACCTACGAGCAGTACTTC | CATTDGRYTYEQYF | TRBV5-6 | . | TRBJ2-7 | . | 14
TGTGCCTGCAGCTTTTTTAACAGGGACCAAGAGACCCAGTACTTC | CACSFFNRDQETQYF | TRBV11-2 | . | TRBJ2-5 | . | 15
TGTGCCAGCAGCGTAGACGATTGGCAGGCCCCACTGTTTTTT | CASSVDDWQAPLFF | TRBV9 | . | TRBJ1-4 | . | 14
TGTGCCAGCGCTGGGAGTGCGGGTGCAGATACGCAGTATTTT | CASAGSAGADTQYF | TRBV7-9 | . | TRBJ2-3 | . | 14
TGCAGCGTTCGGACAGCAGACCAACAAGAGACCCAGTACTTC | CSVRTADQQETQYF | TRBV29-1 | . | TRBJ2-5 | . | 14
TGTGCCATCAGTGAGTTGGTGTACAATGAGCAGTTCTTC | CAISELVYNEQFF | TRBV10-3 | . | TRBJ2-1 | . | 13
TGCAGCGTTGTCTCAGGGGGCTATGGCTACACCTTC | CSVVSGGYGYTF | TRBV29-1 | TRBD1 | TRBJ1-2 | few | 12
TGCAGTGCTAGAGAACAGCCTAACTATGGCTACACCTTC | CSAREQPNYGYTF | TRBV20-1 | . | TRBJ1-2 | . | 13
TGCAGTGCTAGCCCCGAAGGGGAATTAGGTAGGAATGAGCAGTACTTC | CSASPEGELGRNEQYF | TRBV20-1 | . | TRBJ2-5 | . | 16
TGCAGTCCAACTATAGGGAATGGCTACACCTTC | CSPTIGNGYTF | TRBV20-1 | . | TRBJ1-2 | few | 11
TGCAGTGCTAGGGGACAGGAGGATAGCAATCAGCCCCAGCATTTT | CSARGQEDSNQPQHF | TRBV20-1 | TRBD1 | TRBJ1-5 | . | 15
TGCAGTGCTAGGCACAGGGGAGCGTACCAAGAGACCCAGTACTTC | CSARHRGAYQETQYF | TRBV20-1 | TRBD1 | TRBJ2-5 | . | 15
TGTGCCAGCAGTTCACCCAGGGACGGGACCTACGAGCAGTACTTC | CASSSPRDGTYEQYF | TRBV28 | . | TRBJ2-7 | few | 15
TGTGCCAGCAGCTTGAGACTAGCGGGGGAAAGGGAGACCCAGTACTTC | CASSLRLAGERETQYF | TRBV7-8 | TRBD2 | TRBJ2-5 | few | 16
TGCGCCAGCAGCTCGCCCAGCCCGAACACTGAAGCCTTCTTT | CASSSPSPNTEAFF | TRBV5-1 | . | TRBJ1-1 | . | 14
TGTGCCAGCAGCTTAGATAGCACAGCTTCCTACGAGCAGTACTTC | CASSLDSTASYEQYF | TRBV11-3 | . | TRBJ2-7 | . | 15
TGTGCCGCGAAGGATAACCGAGAGACCCAGTACTTC | CAAKDNRETQYF | TRBV2 | . | TRBJ2-5 | few | 12
TGTGCCAGCAGTTTATTACTAGCGGGGGGCGGAGATACGCAGTATTTT | CASSLLLAGGGDTQYF | TRBV27 | TRBD2 | TRBJ2-3 | few | 16
TGCAGTGCTAGAGACCAAAGGGGGGGTGAACGCTACACCTTC | CSARDQRGGERYTF | TRBV20-1 | . | TRBJ1-2 | . | 14
TGTGCCACCACGGGACAGGGTGGTGAAAAACTGTTTTTT | CATTGQGGEKLFF | TRBV4-2 | TRBD1 | TRBJ1-4 | . | 13
TGCGCCAGCAGCTTGGCCGTTGGCTGGTCTGACACTGAAGCTTTCTTT | CASSLAVGWSDTEAFF | TRBV5-1 | . | TRBJ1-1 | . | 16
TGTGCCAGCAGCCCTGAGAATGGCTACACCTTC | CASSPENGYTF | TRBV28 | . | TRBJ1-2 | few | 11
TGTGCCAGCAGTGGGCAGGTCCTAAACACCGGGGAGCTGTTTTTT | CASSGQVLNTGELFF | TRBV6-1 | . | TRBJ2-2 | . | 15
TGTGCCAGCAGTTCTACCGGGACCAAAGCTTTCTTT | CASSSTGTKAFF | TRBV12-3/TRBV12-4 | . | TRBJ1-1 | few | 12
TGTGCCAGCAGTTACCGCCGGACGGGCAGGGGTTACAATGAGCAGTTCTTC | CASSYRRTGRGYNEQFF | TRBV6-6 | . | TRBJ2-1 | few | 17
TGTGCCATCAGTACCACCGGGACAGGAAAAGAGACCCAGTACTTC | CAISTTGTGKETQYF | TRBV10-3 | TRBD1 | TRBJ2-5 | . | 15
TGCAGTGCTAGAGGGGGTGCAGGGGAAACCCAGTACTTC | CSARGGAGETQYF | TRBV20-1 | . | TRBJ2-5 | . | 13
TGCGCCAGCAGCCAAATAGGACAGAACTATGGCTACACCTTC | CASSQIGQNYGYTF | TRBV4-1 | . | TRBJ1-2 | few | 14
TGTGCCAGCAGCCAAGATCTGCGGGGGGCTTACACTGAAGCTTTCTTT | CASSQDLRGAYTEAFF | TRBV4-2 | . | TRBJ1-1 | . | 16
TGTGCCAGCAGTACGCCAGGGAATAACTATGGCTACACCTTC | CASSTPGNNYGYTF | TRBV6-5 | . | TRBJ1-2 | few | 14
TGCTGTGCTGCAGGCGTTTTCAGCATAGTATCGGATACGCAGTATTTT | CCAAGVFSIVSDTQYF | TRBV20-1 | . | TRBJ2-3 | . | 16
TGTGCCAGCAGTTTAGGGAGCAGACCTCAGTTCTTC | CASSLGSRPQFF | TRBV28 | . | TRBJ2-1 | few | 12
TGCAGTGCTAAAAGCGGGAGGGCCGACAATGAGCAGTTCTTC | CSAKSGRADNEQFF | TRBV20-1 | TRBD2 | TRBJ2-1 | . | 14
TGTGCCAGTAGTATAGATCGGGCCAATGAAAAACTGTTTTTT | CASSIDRANEKLFF | TRBV19 | . | TRBJ1-4 | . | 14
TGTGCCAGCAGCTCAGTTAACTGTGGCTACACCTTC | CASSSVNCGYTF | TRBV28 | . | TRBJ1-2 | . | 12
TGTGCCAGCAGCCAAGATCAGGCCCTCGGGGGCGAGCAGTACTTC | CASSQDQALGGEQYF | TRBV3-1 | . | TRBJ2-7 | . | 15
TGTGCCAGCAGCATCCCGGGGGGCAGTTTAAACACTGAAGCTTTCTTT | CASSIPGGSLNTEAFF | TRBV7-9 | . | TRBJ1-1 | . | 16
TGTGCCAGCAGCTTCGATAGCGGGGGGGGTTACAATGAGCAGTTCTTC | CASSFDSGGGYNEQFF | TRBV5-6 | TRBD2 | TRBJ2-1 | . | 16
TGTGCCAGCACAAAGGGTGTGAGGACGGGCGTTCTGTTTTTT | CASTKGVRTGVLFF | TRBV2 | . | TRBJ1-4 | . | 14
TGTGCCATCAGTGGGACTAGCCCAGGGGTTAGCTCCTACGAGCAGTACTTC | CAISGTSPGVSSYEQYF | TRBV10-3 | TRBD2 | TRBJ2-7 | many | 17
TGTGCCAGCAGTACACCGGGACAGGGGAAGAGAAAGTACTTC | CASSTPGQGKRKYF | TRBV28 | TRBD1 | TRBJ2-5 | . | 14
TGTGCCAGCAGTCCTCACCGGAGCGGGGTGCTACGGACCCAGTACTTC | CASSPHRSGVLRTQYF | TRBV28 | TRBD2 | TRBJ2-5 | . | 16
TGCGCCAGCAGCCAAGACACAGGGACCTACAATGAGCAGTTCTTC | CASSQDTGTYNEQFF | TRBV4-1 | . | TRBJ2-1 | few | 15
TGCAGTGCTAGAGCCTCCCGGGATGAGACCCAGTACTTC | CSARASRDETQYF | TRBV20-1 | . | TRBJ2-5 | . | 13
TGTGCCAGCAGAACCACAGGGGGATCCTATGGCTACACCTTC | CASRTTGGSYGYTF | TRBV12-3/TRBV12-4 | TRBD1 | TRBJ1-2 | once | 14
TGTGCCAGCAGCGTCTGGACTAGCGGGAGTCGGGAGACCCAGTACTTC | CASSVWTSGSRETQYF | TRBV7-6 | TRBD2 | TRBJ2-5 | . | 16
TGTGCCAGCAGCCGACGGGGACGGACAAACAATGAGCAGTTCTTC | CASSRRGRTNNEQFF | TRBV7-8 | . | TRBJ2-1 | . | 15
TGTGCCAGCAGTTCCCCCGAGGAGGCAGACACTGAAGCTTTCTTT | CASSSPEEADTEAFF | TRBV27 | . | TRBJ1-1 | . | 15